This T cell receptor beta chain was identified during a study of siplizumab effects on memory and regulatory T cells. This clone has just one count. CDR3 length equals 12 residues. From germline, CDR1 is ENHRY and CDR2 SYGVKD. Trimming took 5 bases from V and 4 from J, leaving 7 bases between them. The repertoire was sequenced with immunoSEQ multiplex PCR; TCRdb's copy has only in-frame clones and lacks some. The sample shows about 120,000 clones, 90% to 95% of them seen only once. The TCR sequence derives from a human donor in good health. The chain carries TRBV10-3 and TRBJ2-3; D is ambiguous. Sequences were obtained from non-Treg CD4+ T cells sorted from blood. The CDR3 DNA follows: TGTGCCATCAGTTGGGATCCAGATACGCAGTATTTT. Translation: CAISWDPDTQYF.